The T cell receptor beta chain described here comes from a study of T cell responses to AZD1222 COVID-19 vaccine. CDR3 length: 17 amino acids. CDR1 MNHEY and CDR2 SVGEGT come from the germline V gene. J was trimmed by 2 bases and V by 0 bases; bases with no gene match: 3. Method: immunoSEQ multiplex PCR; TCRdb's copy keeps in-frame clones and lacks some. This table holds 150,000 to 190,000 clones, 75% to 90% found once. This specimen consisted of peripheral blood, obtained after recovery from COVID-19. The gene calls are TRBV6-2 or TRBV6-3 and TRBJ2-2; the match to TRBD2 covers 10 bases. The TCR sequence derives from an adult who had recovered from COVID-19. This CDR3 is CASSYSGLAANTGELFF. The CDR3, as DNA: TGTGCCAGCAGTTACTCTGGACTAGCGGCAAACACCGGGGAGCTGTTTTTT.